This T cell receptor beta chain was identified during a study of long-term antiretroviral therapy in people with HIV. The study's findings and limits: HIV repertoires spanned narrower CDR3 length ranges than controls. Collection of the blood took place between about 2004 and 2018. The ART regimens in use then may have been less effective than current ones.

Trimming cost V 3 bases and J 2 bases; bases outside gene matches: 4. There are 14 residues in the CDR3. CDR1 and CDR2 (germline): SQVTM, ANQGSEA. Sequencing relied on immunoSEQ assay v3.0, run at survey level. Per-sample TRB depth target: roughly 35,000-55,000 T-cell genomes. Profiled with immunoSEQ multiplex PCR; TCRdb holds only in-frame clones, not every one. The repertoire holds some 31,000 clones, with approximately 95% as singletons. For this clone: As yet, its antigen is unknown.

HIV-positive participants were all treated in the United States. The TCR was taken from a man younger than 40 with HIV. The specimen comprised unsorted PBMCs, sampled 5.3 years after starting antiretroviral therapy. The genes are TRBV29-1 and TRBJ2-1, with 7 bases matching TRBD1. The CDR3 DNA follows: TGCAGCGTTGACGCCGGACAGGCCTACAATGAGCAGTTCTTC. Translation: CSVDAGQAYNEQFF.